Below, 10 T cell receptor beta chains from the same sample are listed, as sequenced in a study of T cell responses to AZD1222 COVID-19 vaccine. Clones were read by immunoSEQ multiplex PCR, and TCRdb kept only the in-frame ones, dropping some. The sample lists 150,000 to 200,000 clones; around 90% were seen once. The material sequenced was peripheral blood, taken 28 days after the second AZD1222 dose. These TCRs come from an adult who received the AZD1222 COVID-19 vaccine.

As for this clone: The same CDR3 is also encoded by other DNA sequences in this sample. The rearrangement joins TRBV3-1 (or the pseudogene TRBV3-2) to TRBJ2-7; TRBD2 matches at 10 bases. J gave up 0 bases and V 1 base, and 0 bases lay outside the gene matches. Germline-derived CDR1 and CDR2 are LGHDT and YNNKEL (reference sequence). The CDR3 contains 15 residues. The CDR3 reads CASSQGLAGSYEQYF. CDR3 DNA sequence: TGTGCCAGCAGCCAAGGACTAGCGGGCTCCTACGAGCAGTACTTC.

The gene calls are TRBV19 and TRBJ1-5; D perhaps matches TRBD1 (6 bases). Germline lookup yields CDR1 LNHDA and CDR2 SQIVND (reference sequence). Trimming took off 5 bases at V and 6 bases at J, with 17 bases between the two ends. This CDR3 is built from 15 residues. CDR3 nucleotide sequence: TGTGCCAGTAGTTCCCGGGGGGGGGCTGGTCAGCCCCAGCATTTT. It encodes CASSSRGGAGQPQHF.

This chain links TRBV10-1 with TRBJ2-5; 9 bases match TRBD1. The CDR3 runs to 15 residues. With V trimmed by 3 bases and J by 5 bases, 7 bases remained unmatched. Germline V CDR1 and CDR2: WNHNN, SYGVQD (reference sequence). CDR3: CASSDGQGKVETQYF. Here the CDR3 DNA reads TGCGCCAGCAGTGACGGACAGGGGAAGGTTGAGACCCAGTACTTC.

The rearrangement links TRBV7-2 to TRBJ1-2; 9 bases align to TRBD1. The CDR3 runs to 14 residues. The germline CDR1 and CDR2 sequences are SGHTA and FQGNSA. The junction had 15 bases not matched to a gene; V was cut back by 5 bases and J by 14 bases. CDR3 amino acids: CASSHDSGQGPRTF. The CDR3 DNA reads TGTGCCAGCAGCCACGATTCGGGACAGGGCCCCAGGACCTTC.

The gene calls are TRBV4-1 and TRBJ2-1, with D perhaps matching TRBD2 (6 bases). This CDR3 has 15 amino acids. Between the trimmed V and J ends, which lost 2 bases and 5 bases, there was a span of 13 bases. From germline, CDR1 is MGHRA and CDR2 YSYEKL. The CDR3 DNA is TGCGCCAGCAGCCAAAGGGACTTAACGAACAATGAGCAGTTCTTC. Translating gives CASSQRDLTNNEQFF.

CDR3 nucleotide sequence: TGCAGTGCTAGTTCCCCCCAGGGGATTGGGGAGCAGTACTTC. Its translation: CSASSPQGIGEQYF. The chain has TRBV20-1 and TRBJ2-7, with D tentatively TRBD1 (6 bases). Trimming stripped 3 bases from V and 7 bases from J, with 19 bases between. CDR1 and CDR2 (germline): DFQATT, SNEGSKA (reference sequence). CDR3 length equals 14 residues.

This chain joins TRBV18 and TRBJ1-2; 7 positions match TRBD1. Trimming removed 4 bases from V and 4 bases from J; junction bases left unmatched: 6. The CDR3 is 14 residues long. The germline CDR1 and CDR2 sequences are KGHSH and LQKENI. The CDR3 protein is CASSLDRQGYGYTF. CDR3 bases: TGTGCCAGCTCACTAGACCGACAGGGCTATGGCTACACCTTC. Full variable domain (rest looked up from reference TRBV18 and TRBJ1-2): NAGVMQNPRHLVRRRGQEARLRCSPMKGHSHVYWYRQLPEEGLKFMVYLQKENIIDESGMPKERFSAEFPKEGPSILRIQQVVRGDSAAYFCASSLDRQGYGYTFGSGTRLTVV.

Only one count was recorded for this clone. This CDR3 is CASGGARELFF. CDR3 DNA: TGTGCCAGCGGGGGAGCCCGGGAGCTGTTTTTT. This chain links TRBV6-6 with TRBJ2-2; D could derive from TRBD1 or TRBD2 (5 bases each). Germline loops: CDR1 MNHNY, CDR2 SVGAGI (reference sequence). V was shortened by 8 bases and J by 9 bases, with 10 bases between the two germline ends. This CDR3 has 11 amino acids.

Regarding this clone: Other DNA sequences from this sample encode an identical CDR3 as well. The V and J genes are TRBV12-3 or TRBV12-4 and TRBJ2-3; D gene ambiguous. The V gene lost 4 bases and the J gene lost 6 bases, with 5 bases spanning the gap. CDR3 length equals 11 residues. CDR3 region: CASSSTDTQYF. CDR3 coding DNA: TGTGCCAGCAGTTCAACGGATACGCAGTATTTT.

This chain joins TRBV10-2 and TRBJ2-3; D unresolved. V was pared by 5 bases and J by 4 bases, with 4 bases between. The V gene's germline CDR1 is WSHSY and CDR2 SAAADI. CDR3 size: 11 residues. CDR3 amino acids: CASSLADTQYF. Here the CDR3 DNA reads TGCGCCAGCAGTCTAGCAGATACGCAGTATTTT.